These 23 T cell receptor beta chains were all obtained from the same sample, sequenced in a study of technical replicates of blood from several donors. This table comes from immunoSEQ multiplex PCR, and its TCRdb copy is limited to in-frame clones, with some not included. Of 85,000 to 100,000 clones in the sample, under 97% are singletons; the top ten hold about 0.21%. Sequencing was carried out using T cells isolated from PBMCs. The source is a human donor in good health.

J is TRBJ2-7 and V is TRBV9; a possible D gene is TRBD1 (5 bases). V lost 2 bases to trimming and J lost 4 bases, with 13 bases between them. The V gene's germline CDR1 is SGDLS and CDR2 YYNGEE. The CDR3 is 14 residues long. CDR3 protein: CASSVTPRGYEQYF. CDR3 sequence (DNA): TGTGCCAGCAGCGTGACCCCTAGGGGATACGAGCAGTACTTC.

Only one count was recorded for this clone. The genes are TRBV15 and TRBJ2-1; tentative D call: TRBD1 (5 bases). The CDR3 contains 14 residues. From germline, CDR1 is LNHNV and CDR2 YYDKDF (reference sequence). Trimming shortened V by 1 base and J by 4 bases, and 8 bases separated the two germline ends. Here the CDR3 reads CATSRGQGYNEQFF. CDR3 sequence (DNA): TGTGCCACCAGCAGAGGGCAGGGTTACAATGAGCAGTTCTTC.

The chain has TRBV28 and TRBJ2-3, with 8 bases aligning to TRBD2. CDR3 length: 17 amino acids. V lost 4 bases and J lost 6; bases outside the gene matches: 15. Per the germline V gene, CDR1 is MDHEN and CDR2 is SYDVKM. In DNA, the CDR3 is TGTGCCAGCAGTTCACTCTCTCCAAGCGGGAGTAAGGATACGCAGTATTTT. The encoded protein is CASSSLSPSGSKDTQYF. Full variable domain (outside the CDR3, taken from reference TRBV28 and TRBJ2-3): DVKVTQSSRYLVKRTGEKVFLECVQDMDHENMFWYRQDPGLGLRLIYFSYDVKMKEKGDIPEGYSVSREKKERFSLILESASTNQTSMYLCASSSLSPSGSKDTQYFGPGTRLTVL.

The chain uses TRBV5-6 and TRBJ2-7; no clear D gene. Trimming took 0 bases from V and 4 from J, leaving 8 bases between them. This CDR3 spans 13 amino acids. Germline CDR1 SGHDT, CDR2 YYEEEE. CDR3 residues: CASSLDGAYEQYF. As DNA, the CDR3 is TGTGCCAGCAGCTTGGATGGAGCGTACGAGCAGTACTTC.

The chain uses TRBV1 and TRBJ1-1; no check of the table's D call, TRBD1, against the DNA was made. TRBV1 is recorded as a pseudogene. This CDR3 is 15 amino acids long. The CDR3 DNA reads as TGCACCAGCAGCCGCACAGACACCCTGAACACTGAAGCTTTCTTT. This codes for CTSSRTDTLNTEAFF.

The V and J genes are TRBV4-1 and TRBJ2-7, with 9 bases that match TRBD2. The CDR3 loop spans 15 amino acids. Germline values: CDR1 MGHRA, CDR2 YSYEKL. V dropped 4 bases and J dropped 2; count of bases not matched to a gene: 6. The CDR3 nucleotides are TGCGCCAGCAGCCCTGGACTAGCGCCAACCTACGAGCAGTACTTC. It translates to CASSPGLAPTYEQYF.

This chain links TRBV27 with TRBJ2-5, with a weak D call TRBD2 (5 bases). Germline-derived CDR1 and CDR2 are MNHEY and SMNVEV (reference sequence). The CDR3 extends over 13 amino acids. V was pared by 5 bases and J by 5 bases, with 12 bases between. The CDR3 region is CASSPEGWETQYF. CDR3 nucleotides: TGTGCCAGCAGTCCCGAGGGCTGGGAGACCCAGTACTTC.

The chain links TRBV27 to TRBJ2-7, with D possibly TRBD2 on 6 matching bases. V lost 5 bases, J lost 5 bases, and 19 bases lay in between. This CDR3 has 15 amino acids. In germline, CDR1 is MNHEY, CDR2 SMNVEV (reference sequence). CDR3 region: CASSKPGLGTHEQYF. The DNA of the CDR3 is TGTGCCAGCAGTAAACCCGGCCTTGGGACTCACGAGCAGTACTTC.

The chain is built from TRBV5-1 and TRBJ2-3; 13 nucleotides agree with TRBD2. CDR3 length: 18 amino acids. V gave up 6 bases and J gave up 2 bases; unmatched junction bases: 12. The V gene's germline CDR1 is SGHRS and CDR2 YFSETQ. CDR3 amino acids: CASTQTSGGPLITDTQYF. Here the CDR3 DNA reads TGCGCCAGCACGCAGACTAGCGGGGGGCCCCTAATCACAGATACGCAGTATTTT.

The gene calls are TRBV7-8 and TRBJ1-1; a weak D match, TRBD1 (6 bases). CDR1 and CDR2 from the germline V gene are SGHVS and FQNEAQ. Trimming shortened V by 1 base and J by 10 bases, and 16 bases separated the two germline ends. The CDR3 consists of 14 residues. As DNA, the CDR3 is TGTGCCAGCAGCTTAGATAGAGGGGCCAGGGGAGCTTTCTTT. Translation: CASSLDRGARGAFF. Filled out from reference TRBV7-8 and TRBJ1-1, the complete variable domain reads GAGVSQSPRYKVAKRGQDVALRCDPISGHVSLFWYQQALGQGPEFLTYFQNEAQLDKSGLPSDRFFAERPEGSVSTLKIQRTQQEDSAVYLCASSLDRGARGAFFGQGTRLTVV.

This rearrangement joins TRBV5-4 to TRBJ2-1; D remains ambiguous. The germline CDR1 and CDR2 sequences are SGHNT and YYREEE (reference sequence). The CDR3 consists of 12 residues. Trimming cost V 4 bases and J 4 bases, with 6 bases left between them. CDR3 amino acids: CASSPRYNEQFF. CDR3 DNA sequence: TGTGCCAGCAGCCCGAGGTACAATGAGCAGTTCTTC. Full variable domain (rest looked up from reference TRBV5-4 and TRBJ2-1): ETGVTQSPTHLIKTRGQQVTLRCSSQSGHNTVSWYQQALGQGPQFIFQYYREEENGRGNFPPRFSGLQFPNYSSELNVNALELDDSALYLCASSPRYNEQFFGPGTRLTVL.

The table lists this clone with a count of one. V is TRBV10-2 and J is TRBJ2-4, with D uncertain. The CDR3 length is 16 residues. The V gene's germline CDR1 is WSHSY and CDR2 SAAADI. The germline V and J ends were trimmed by 8 bases and 0 bases, with 17 bases remaining between them. CDR3 sequence (DNA): TGCGCCAGCGCCTATTCAAGTTCGGTAGCCAAAAACATTCAGTACTTC. Protein sequence: CASAYSSSVAKNIQYF.

The genes are TRBV5-1 and TRBJ2-3; D is possibly TRBD2 (5 bases). Trimming pared 3 bases from V and 7 bases from J, leaving 18 bases between. The germline V gene encodes CDR1 SGHRS and CDR2 YFSETQ. The CDR3 contains 15 residues. The DNA of the CDR3 is TGCGCCAGCAGCTCCACTACGTTAGCGTCTCATACGCAGTATTTT. Its protein is CASSSTTLASHTQYF. Using reference TRBV5-1 and TRBJ2-3 for the parts outside the CDR3, the full variable domain is KAGVTQTPRYLIKTRGQQVTLSCSPISGHRSVSWYQQTPGQGLQFLFEYFSETQRNKGNFPGRFSGRQFSNSRSEMNVSTLELGDSALYLCASSSTTLASHTQYFGPGTRLTVL.

The rearrangement uses TRBV27 and TRBJ2-3; 9 bases map to TRBD1. This CDR3 comprises 17 residues. Germline V lookup: CDR1 MNHEY, CDR2 SMNVEV (reference sequence). Losses at the gene ends were 5 bases for V and 5 bases for J; bases not matched to a gene: 14. The CDR3 spells CASSPLRGQGKKDTQYF. CDR3 nucleotide sequence: TGTGCCAGCAGTCCCCTAAGGGGACAGGGAAAAAAAGATACGCAGTATTTT.

This clone has a single count. The chain has TRBV6-1 and TRBJ1-5, with 7 positions matching TRBD1. This CDR3 comprises 14 residues. Trimming cost V 0 bases and J 9 bases; bases outside gene matches: 5. The germline CDR1 and CDR2 sequences are MNHNS and SASEGT. CDR3 nucleotides: TGTGCCAGCAGTGAAGCAGGGGGCACCCGGCCCCAGCATTTT. Translating it yields CASSEAGGTRPQHF.

The chain employs TRBV15 and TRBJ2-7; D not certain. Trimming cost V 0 bases and J 0 bases, with 6 bases left between them. Germline loops: CDR1 LNHNV, CDR2 YYDKDF (reference sequence). The CDR3 sequence is 14 residues long. The CDR3 spells CATSRDRVSYEQYF. The DNA of the CDR3 is TGTGCCACCAGCAGAGATCGCGTCTCCTACGAGCAGTACTTC.

The chain couples TRBV10-3 to TRBJ2-3, with D perhaps matching TRBD1 (5 bases). This CDR3 comprises 14 residues. CDR1 ENHRY and CDR2 SYGVKD come from the germline V gene. V was shortened by 6 bases and J by 1 base, with 11 bases between the two germline ends. The CDR3 coding sequence is TGTGCCATCAGGCTCCAGGGTGGCACAGATACGCAGTATTTT. Its translation is CAIRLQGGTDTQYF.

V gene TRBV27 combines with J gene TRBJ2-7; 10 bases match TRBD2. Trimming cost V 6 bases and J 5 bases; bases outside gene matches: 4. In germline, CDR1 is MNHEY, CDR2 SMNVEV (reference sequence). The CDR3 totals 13 residues. This chain's CDR3 is CASRAGGRHEQYF. The DNA for the CDR3 is TGTGCCAGCAGAGCGGGAGGGCGCCACGAGCAGTACTTC.

The chain is built from TRBV5-6 and TRBJ2-7; possibly TRBD2 for D (5 bases). Trimming cost V 4 bases and J 0 bases, with 14 bases left between them. Germline loops: CDR1 SGHDT, CDR2 YYEEEE. The CDR3 extends over 15 amino acids. Here the CDR3 DNA reads TGTGCCAGCAGCCCCCTCGCGGGCGGCTCCTACGAGCAGTACTTC. Translating it yields CASSPLAGGSYEQYF.

This chain links TRBV30 with TRBJ1-2; D call uncertain. The ends were cut back, 0 bases at V and 8 bases at J, with 16 bases in the middle. CDR1 and CDR2 from the germline V gene are GTSNPN and SVGIG (reference sequence). CDR3 length: 14 residues. The CDR3 loop reads CAWSVPERLRGYTF. The CDR3 DNA sequence: TGTGCCTGGAGTGTACCAGAGAGACTAAGAGGCTACACCTTC.

The chain recombines TRBV6-5 with TRBJ1-1, with no clear D. CDR1 is MNHEY, CDR2 SVGAGI, per germline. The CDR3 sequence is 14 residues long. V gave up 3 bases and J gave up 4 bases, with 12 bases separating them. In DNA, the CDR3 is TGTGCCAGCAGTTATTGGAGGGAAGGCACTGAAGCTTTCTTT. This encodes CASSYWREGTEAFF.

V gene TRBV9 combines with J gene TRBJ2-1, with D tentatively TRBD2 (7 bases). Germline V CDR1 and CDR2: SGDLS, YYNGEE. The V end was cut by 10 bases, the J end by 8 bases, with 19 bases between. The CDR3 runs to 13 residues. Written as DNA, the CDR3 is TGTGCCTCTCGAGGGGGGGCCTCGGATGAGCAGTTCTTC. Translated: CASRGGASDEQFF.

V gene TRBV29-1 combines with J gene TRBJ2-7, with 9 bases aligning to TRBD1. The germline CDR1 and CDR2 sequences are SQVTM and ANQGSEA. This CDR3 is built from 13 residues. J was trimmed by 1 base and V by 5 bases; bases with no gene match: 3. For the CDR3, the DNA is TGCAGCGTTAGGGGGACAGGGTCCTACGAGCAGTACTTC. Translating gives CSVRGTGSYEQYF.